These 13 T cell receptor beta chains came from one sample sequenced in a study of T cells after yellow fever vaccination. MiXCR, run by TCRdb on the 5' RACE reads, gives a single entry per CDR3 protein. The table records 70,000 to 80,000 distinct CDR3 sequences, more than 5.5% of them present only once. The specimen was CD8+ T cells sorted from PBMCs, collected around 10 days after the first yellow fever vaccination. These receptor sequences come from a man aged 18 to 29 who received the YFV17D yellow fever vaccine.

This clonotype was counted many times. The CDR3 here is CASSLAQENEQYF. The CDR3 DNA sequence: TGTGCCAGCAGTTTGGCTCAGGAAAACGAGCAGTACTTC. The gene calls are TRBV27 and TRBJ2-7; D ambiguous. CDR1 MNHEY and CDR2 SMNVEV come from the germline V gene (reference sequence). CDR3 size: 13 residues. V was clipped by 3 bases and J by 5 bases, with 11 bases between them.

Ten or more counts support this clonotype. This rearrangement joins TRBV7-9 to TRBJ2-7; 7 bases agree with TRBD1. This CDR3 is built from 14 residues. The V segment lost 3 bases and the J segment 3 bases; nucleotides outside the gene matches: 5. The germline V gene has CDR1 SEHNR and CDR2 FQNEAQ (reference sequence). The CDR3 region is CASSFQTGNYEQYF. In DNA, the CDR3 is TGTGCCAGCAGCTTTCAGACAGGGAACTACGAGCAGTACTTC.

V gene TRBV12-3 or TRBV12-4 combines with J gene TRBJ2-2; 8 positions match TRBD2. The CDR3 extends over 17 amino acids. The trim removed 6 bases at V and 4 bases at J, leaving 13 bases unmatched. CDR3 region: CASSRTPRGAATGELFF. CDR3 DNA: TGTGCCAGCAGCCGAACCCCGCGGGGGGCGGCCACCGGGGAGCTGTTTTTT.

This clonotype showed up just a few times. The genes are TRBV5-5 and TRBJ2-1; tentatively, D is TRBD1 (6 bases). V lost 4 bases, J lost 4 bases, and 21 bases lay in between. Germline V gene sequence: CDR1 SGHKS, CDR2 YYEKEE (reference sequence). This CDR3 spans 17 amino acids. The CDR3 coding sequence is TGTGCCAGCAGCAAGCAGGGGCCCCCCGACCTATACAATGAGCAGTTCTTC. Translated: CASSKQGPPDLYNEQFF.

This clonotype was counted at least ten times. The chain recombines TRBV7-3 with TRBJ1-6, with D unresolved. Looked up from germline, CDR1 is SGHTA and CDR2 is FQGTGA. CDR3 size: 11 residues. Trimming shortened V by 7 bases and J by 14 bases, and 12 bases separated the two germline ends. DNA of the CDR3: TGTGCCAGCAACTCCCGAGAGGCCCTCCACTTT. As protein: CASNSREALHF.

This clonotype has only a few counts. This sequence joins TRBV12-3 or TRBV12-4 and TRBJ2-5; no clear D. The V end was cut by 5 bases, the J end by 4 bases, with 8 bases between. The CDR3 totals 12 residues. CDR3 region: CASSPDGETQYF. The CDR3 DNA reads as TGTGCCAGCAGTCCGGACGGAGAGACCCAGTACTTC.

To note about this clonotype: With a much larger clone just one base away, this may be a read error. In DNA, the CDR3 is TGCAGCGTTGAAAGACATAACTACAATGAGCAGTTCTTC. It codes for CSVERHNYNEQFF. The chain recombines TRBV29-1 with TRBJ2-1; no clear D. This CDR3 comprises 13 residues. V gave up 2 bases and J gave up 3 bases, with 8 bases separating them. In germline, CDR1 is SQVTM, CDR2 ANQGSEA.

The sample holds a few counts of this clonotype. The chain has TRBV12-3 or TRBV12-4 and TRBJ2-3; D uncertain. V lost 5 bases and J 6 bases, leaving 12 bases between the germline ends. The CDR3 spans 13 residues. CDR3 residues: CASSPTETDTQYF. The CDR3 DNA reads as TGTGCCAGCAGTCCCACGGAGACGGATACGCAGTATTTT.

This clonotype was detected many times. V is TRBV12-3 or TRBV12-4 and J is TRBJ2-2; D might be TRBD1 or TRBD2, each matching 5 bases. This CDR3 is 12 amino acids long. Between the trimmed V and J ends, which lost 5 bases and 9 bases, there was a span of 10 bases. CDR3 loop: CASSPPGRELFF. CDR3 sequence (DNA): TGTGCCAGCAGTCCTCCGGGGCGGGAGCTGTTTTTT.

This clonotype has ten or more counts. This chain joins TRBV7-8 and TRBJ1-1; weak D call: TRBD1 (5 bases). The CDR3 has 15 residues. Trimming removed 5 bases from V and 1 base from J, with 14 bases in between. Per the germline V gene, CDR1 is SGHVS and CDR2 is FQNEAQ. CDR3 residues: CASSPRGTGNTEAFF. For the CDR3, the DNA is TGTGCCAGCAGCCCTAGGGGCACAGGGAACACTGAAGCTTTCTTT.

This clonotype was counted many times. V usage is TRBV7-9 and J usage is TRBJ1-2; tentative D call: TRBD1 (5 bases). The germline V gene has CDR1 SEHNR and CDR2 FQNEAQ (reference sequence). The V and J ends lost 3 bases and 0 bases respectively, with 11 bases between them. The CDR3 is 15 amino acids. For the CDR3, the DNA is TGTGCCAGCAGCTTCTCGGGGGATACTAACTATGGCTACACCTTC. Amino acids: CASSFSGDTNYGYTF.

This clonotype came up many times. The rearrangement joins TRBV6-5 to TRBJ1-5; TRBD1 aligns across 10 bases. V lost 2 bases to trimming and J lost 9 bases; unmatched junction nucleotides: 4. CDR1 is MNHEY and CDR2 is SVGAGI in the germline V gene. CDR3 length equals 14 residues. CDR3 in amino acids: CASSYGQGVGPQHF. The CDR3 DNA follows: TGTGCCAGCAGTTACGGACAGGGGGTGGGGCCCCAGCATTTT.

At least ten counts were recorded for this clonotype. The chain uses TRBV12-3 or TRBV12-4 and TRBJ1-5; TRBD1 is a possible D gene (6 bases). The CDR3 contains 14 residues. The ends were cut back, 6 bases at V and 6 bases at J, with 15 bases in the middle. The CDR3 sequence is CASSPAGAIQPQHF. Here the CDR3 DNA reads TGTGCCAGCAGCCCAGCAGGGGCGATTCAGCCCCAGCATTTT.